What follows are 27 T cell receptor beta chains derived from one specimen sequenced in a study of OX40 agonist ivuxolimab in advanced cancers. Sequenced by immunoSEQ multiplex PCR; TCRdb stores in-frame clones only, minus some. This table holds over 70,000 clones, approximately 87% found once. Source: CD4+ or CD8+ T cells sorted from blood, taken in a trial of the OX40 agonist ivuxolimab. These receptors were obtained from an adult with an advanced solid tumor such as melanoma, head and neck, liver or kidney cancer.

A single count supports this clone. The chain recombines TRBV5-1 with TRBJ1-1; TRBD1 matches at 7 bases. CDR1 and CDR2 (germline): SGHRS, YFSETQ. With 3 bases clipped from V and 1 base from J, the junction kept 3 bases outside the gene matches. The CDR3 is 14 amino acids. CDR3 in DNA: TGCGCCAGCAGCTCTGGGACAGCGAACACTGAAGCTTTCTTT. The encoded protein is CASSSGTANTEAFF.

By share of the sample, this clone is medium-sized. V is TRBV11-2 and J is TRBJ2-2; D not certain. The CDR3 has 13 amino acids. Germline V gene sequence: CDR1 SGHAT, CDR2 FQNNGV. The V and J ends lost 4 bases and 0 bases respectively, with 3 bases between them. Here the CDR3 DNA reads TGTGCCAGCAGCTATACGAACACCGGGGAGCTGTTTTTT. Its protein product is CASSYTNTGELFF. Filled out from reference TRBV11-2 and TRBJ2-2, the complete variable domain reads EAGVAQSPRYKIIEKRQSVAFWCNPISGHATLYWYQQILGQGPKLLIQFQNNGVVDDSQLPKDRFSAERLKGVDSTLKIQPAKLEDSAVYLCASSYTNTGELFFGEGSRLTVL.

The rearrangement links TRBV5-1 to TRBJ2-5; possibly TRBD1 for D (6 bases). CDR1 is SGHRS, CDR2 YFSETQ, per germline. The ends were cut back, 0 bases at V and 2 bases at J, with 11 bases in the middle. This CDR3 is built from 15 residues. CDR3 nucleotide sequence: TGCGCCAGCAGCTTGGAACAGGGTTGGCAAGAGACCCAGTACTTC. This sequence encodes CASSLEQGWQETQYF.

V and J are TRBV6-1 and TRBJ1-1; TRBD1 might be the D (6 bases). Germline CDR1 MNHNS, CDR2 SASEGT. The CDR3 is 14 amino acids. The germline V and J ends were trimmed by 6 bases and 1 base, with 12 bases remaining between them. CDR3 DNA: TGTGCCAGCAGCTTGGCAGGGGCGAACACTGAAGCTTTCTTT. It encodes CASSLAGANTEAFF.

In its sample, this clone was seen once. J is TRBJ1-4 and V is TRBV30, with D perhaps TRBD1 (5 bases). The V end lost 7 bases, the J end lost 0 bases, and 9 bases lay between the germline ends. Germline CDR1 and CDR2: GTSNPN and SVGIG (reference sequence). This CDR3 spans 13 amino acids. This CDR3 is CASTTATNEKLFF. The DNA for the CDR3 is TGTGCCTCCACGACAGCAACTAATGAAAAACTGTTTTTT.

The chain is built from TRBV4-2 and TRBJ1-1, with D unclear. V lost 5 bases and J lost 0, with 13 bases in between. The CDR3 runs to 15 residues. Germline CDR1 LGHNA, CDR2 YNFKEQ. DNA of the CDR3: TGTGCCAGCAGCTTGCCTGGCGGCATGAACACTGAAGCTTTCTTT. The encoded protein is CASSLPGGMNTEAFF.

This CDR3 is CASSYRGIPYEQYF. For the CDR3, the DNA is TGTGCCAGCAGTTACCGGGGAATCCCCTACGAGCAGTACTTC. The rearrangement links TRBV6-5 to TRBJ2-7; D perhaps matches TRBD2 (5 bases). The CDR3 has 14 amino acids. Germline assignment: CDR1 MNHEY and CDR2 SVGAGI. Trimming removed 2 bases at V and 2 bases at J, with 10 bases between.

In this sample, this clone turned up once. The CDR3 DNA reads TGTGCCAGCAGTGCTCTAGGGGCGGCGGAGGGAAACATTCAGTACTTC. Translating gives CASSALGAAEGNIQYF. V and J are TRBV6-1 and TRBJ2-4; TRBD2 is a possible D gene (6 bases). Per the germline V gene, CDR1 is MNHNS and CDR2 is SASEGT. CDR3 length: 16 amino acids. V lost 4 bases, J lost 6 bases, and 19 bases lay in between.

The chain links TRBV4-1 to TRBJ2-7, with TRBD1 matching over 9 bases. V lost 6 bases to trimming and J lost 3 bases; unmatched junction nucleotides: 6. The germline V gene has CDR1 MGHRA and CDR2 YSYEKL. The CDR3 is 14 amino acids. The CDR3 DNA sequence: TGCGCCAGCAGACCGACAGGGGGTTTCTACGAGCAGTACTTC. Translating it yields CASRPTGGFYEQYF.

The chain uses TRBV19 and TRBJ2-7; D is unresolved. V lost 4 bases, J lost 1 base, and 11 bases lay in between. The CDR3 has 14 residues. Per the germline V gene, CDR1 is LNHDA and CDR2 is SQIVND (reference sequence). CDR3 in DNA: TGTGCCAGTAGTAGGCTGGACGGTTCCTACGAGCAGTACTTC. It yields the protein CASSRLDGSYEQYF.

The rearrangement joins TRBV30 to TRBJ2-7; no reliable D call. The CDR3 consists of 13 residues. Germline CDR1 reads GTSNPN; CDR2 reads SVGIG (reference sequence). V gave up 1 base and J gave up 0 bases, with 7 bases separating them. Written as DNA, the CDR3 is TGTGCCTGGAGTGGGGGAAGCTCCTACGAGCAGTACTTC. Encoded protein: CAWSGGSSYEQYF.

The genes are TRBV7-9 and TRBJ2-1, with TRBD2 matching over 11 bases. Trimming at V came to 5 bases and at J to 0 bases, leaving 3 bases not matched to a gene. The germline V gene encodes CDR1 SEHNR and CDR2 FQNEAQ (reference sequence). This CDR3 has 16 residues. The CDR3: CASSTTSGSSYNEQFF. DNA for the CDR3: TGTGCCAGCAGCACAACTAGCGGGAGCTCCTACAATGAGCAGTTCTTC.

The chain recombines TRBV10-1 with TRBJ2-1, with D unclear. CDR1 is WNHNN and CDR2 is SYGVQD in the germline V gene (reference sequence). V gave up 5 bases and J gave up 3 bases, with 11 bases separating them. The CDR3 sequence is 14 residues long. CDR3 region: CASSKVPLYNEQFF. DNA of the CDR3: TGCGCCAGCAGTAAGGTGCCCCTCTACAATGAGCAGTTCTTC.

V is TRBV9 and J is TRBJ1-1; perhaps TRBD1 as D (6 bases). This CDR3 has 15 amino acids. Deletions cut 5 bases from V and 1 base from J, with 15 bases between. Per the germline V gene, CDR1 is SGDLS and CDR2 is YYNGEE. This CDR3 is CASSETGTSNTEAFF. The CDR3 bases are TGTGCCAGCAGTGAAACCGGGACATCGAACACTGAAGCTTTCTTT.

On this clone: In the same sample, other DNA sequences code for this CDR3. The V and J genes are TRBV6-5 and TRBJ1-1; D gene ambiguous. Germline V gives CDR1 MNHEY, CDR2 SVGAGI. V dropped 2 bases and J dropped 6 bases, with 4 bases sitting between them. This CDR3 contains 11 residues. CDR3 sequence (DNA): TGTGCCAGCAGTTACCGGGCTGAAGCTTTCTTT. Encoded protein: CASSYRAEAFF.

The chain carries TRBV6-5 and TRBJ2-3; the D gene is possibly TRBD2 (6 bases). The CDR3 sequence is 13 residues long. Germline CDR1 and CDR2: MNHEY and SVGAGI. V was clipped by 6 bases and J by 4 bases, with 11 bases between them. CDR3 protein: CASRSGGADTQYF. Here the CDR3 DNA reads TGTGCCAGCAGGTCCGGGGGTGCAGATACGCAGTATTTT.

The rearrangement links TRBV4-2 to TRBJ1-4; D unresolved. Per the germline V gene, CDR1 is LGHNA and CDR2 is YNFKEQ. Trimming stripped 4 bases from V and 0 bases from J, with 12 bases between. CDR3 length: 16 amino acids. The CDR3 loop is CASSRSEGATNEKLFF. Here the CDR3 DNA reads TGTGCCAGCAGCCGTTCGGAGGGTGCAACTAATGAAAAACTGTTTTTT.

This chain links TRBV18 with TRBJ2-7; 7 nucleotides agree with TRBD1. CDR1 is KGHSH, CDR2 LQKENI, per germline. This CDR3 is built from 14 residues. V dropped 4 bases and J dropped 0; count of bases not matched to a gene: 3. DNA of the CDR3: TGTGCCAGCTCACTGACAGGGAGCTCCTACGAGCAGTACTTC. Residues: CASSLTGSSYEQYF.

The rearrangement uses TRBV18 and TRBJ2-5, with 9 bases matching TRBD2. V lost 3 bases to trimming and J lost 2 bases; unmatched junction nucleotides: 7. This CDR3 region has 16 residues. Germline loops: CDR1 KGHSH, CDR2 LQKENI. The CDR3 protein is CASSPAPTSGQETQYF. The CDR3 DNA sequence: TGTGCCAGCTCACCTGCCCCGACTAGCGGACAAGAGACCCAGTACTTC.

This chain uses TRBV27 with TRBJ2-5, with 9 positions matching TRBD1. Germline V gene lookup returns CDR1 MNHEY and CDR2 SMNVEV (reference sequence). This CDR3 is 14 amino acids long. The trim removed 5 bases at V and 2 bases at J, leaving 3 bases unmatched. CDR3: CASSTTGGQETQYF. The CDR3, as DNA: TGTGCCAGCAGTACGACAGGGGGTCAAGAGACCCAGTACTTC.

The chain has TRBV5-1 and TRBJ1-2, with 10 bases lining up with TRBD1. Losses at the gene ends were 3 bases for V and 4 bases for J; bases not matched to a gene: 9. Germline values: CDR1 SGHRS, CDR2 YFSETQ. This CDR3 has 16 amino acids. The CDR3 loop reads CASSSMTGGSGYGYTF. The CDR3 nucleotides are TGCGCCAGCAGCTCAATGACAGGGGGCAGCGGCTATGGCTACACCTTC.

The chain employs TRBV5-4 and TRBJ1-2, with D perhaps matching TRBD1 (5 bases). V gave up 4 bases and J gave up 0 bases, with 10 bases separating them. The CDR3 consists of 14 residues. Germline V CDR1 and CDR2: SGHNT, YYREEE (reference sequence). DNA for the CDR3: TGTGCCAGCAGCCCGGGGACGTCTAACTATGGCTACACCTTC. Amino acid sequence: CASSPGTSNYGYTF.

The chain has TRBV29-1 and TRBJ2-7; D gene uncertain. The ends were cut back, 4 bases at V and 1 base at J, with 8 bases in the middle. Germline CDR1 is SQVTM and CDR2 is ANQGSEA. The CDR3 contains 12 residues. The chain's CDR3 is CSVASSSYEQYF. As DNA, the CDR3 is TGCAGCGTTGCCAGCTCTTCCTACGAGCAGTACTTC.

The CDR3 sequence is CASSKRVRQQGRGELFF. Written as DNA, the CDR3 is TGTGCCAGCAGCAAGAGGGTTCGGCAACAGGGACGGGGGGAGCTGTTTTTT. This rearrangement joins TRBV21-1 to TRBJ2-2; the table's D gene call, TRBD1, was not cross checked with the DNA. TRBV21-1 is a documented pseudogene. This CDR3 comprises 17 residues.

The CDR3 loop reads CASSPNGQETQYF. CDR3 DNA: TGTGCCAGCTCACCAAACGGCCAAGAGACCCAGTACTTC. The chain uses TRBV18 and TRBJ2-5, with D uncertain. Trimming took 2 bases from V and 1 from J, leaving 5 bases between them. The germline V gene has CDR1 KGHSH and CDR2 LQKENI. CDR3 length: 13 amino acids.

This chain joins TRBV27 and TRBJ2-7; D is ambiguous. V dropped 5 bases and J dropped 10 bases, with 12 bases sitting between them. The germline V gene has CDR1 MNHEY and CDR2 SMNVEV (reference sequence). This CDR3 spans 11 amino acids. The CDR3 region is CASSPDQRQYF. The CDR3 DNA reads TGTGCCAGCAGTCCAGATCAGCGCCAGTACTTC.

The chain combines TRBV5-1 with TRBJ1-1; D possibly corresponds to TRBD1 (6 bases). This CDR3 has 17 amino acids. Germline V CDR1 and CDR2: SGHRS, YFSETQ. The V gene lost 4 bases and the J gene lost 4 bases, with 23 bases spanning the gap. In nucleotides, the CDR3 is TGCGCCAGCAGCCTAGGGGCAGGGTGGAAAGGGGGCACTGAAGCTTTCTTT. The encoded protein is CASSLGAGWKGGTEAFF. The variable domain in full, completed from reference TRBV5-1 and TRBJ1-1, reads KAGVTQTPRYLIKTRGQQVTLSCSPISGHRSVSWYQQTPGQGLQFLFEYFSETQRNKGNFPGRFSGRQFSNSRSEMNVSTLELGDSALYLCASSLGAGWKGGTEAFFGQGTRLTVV.